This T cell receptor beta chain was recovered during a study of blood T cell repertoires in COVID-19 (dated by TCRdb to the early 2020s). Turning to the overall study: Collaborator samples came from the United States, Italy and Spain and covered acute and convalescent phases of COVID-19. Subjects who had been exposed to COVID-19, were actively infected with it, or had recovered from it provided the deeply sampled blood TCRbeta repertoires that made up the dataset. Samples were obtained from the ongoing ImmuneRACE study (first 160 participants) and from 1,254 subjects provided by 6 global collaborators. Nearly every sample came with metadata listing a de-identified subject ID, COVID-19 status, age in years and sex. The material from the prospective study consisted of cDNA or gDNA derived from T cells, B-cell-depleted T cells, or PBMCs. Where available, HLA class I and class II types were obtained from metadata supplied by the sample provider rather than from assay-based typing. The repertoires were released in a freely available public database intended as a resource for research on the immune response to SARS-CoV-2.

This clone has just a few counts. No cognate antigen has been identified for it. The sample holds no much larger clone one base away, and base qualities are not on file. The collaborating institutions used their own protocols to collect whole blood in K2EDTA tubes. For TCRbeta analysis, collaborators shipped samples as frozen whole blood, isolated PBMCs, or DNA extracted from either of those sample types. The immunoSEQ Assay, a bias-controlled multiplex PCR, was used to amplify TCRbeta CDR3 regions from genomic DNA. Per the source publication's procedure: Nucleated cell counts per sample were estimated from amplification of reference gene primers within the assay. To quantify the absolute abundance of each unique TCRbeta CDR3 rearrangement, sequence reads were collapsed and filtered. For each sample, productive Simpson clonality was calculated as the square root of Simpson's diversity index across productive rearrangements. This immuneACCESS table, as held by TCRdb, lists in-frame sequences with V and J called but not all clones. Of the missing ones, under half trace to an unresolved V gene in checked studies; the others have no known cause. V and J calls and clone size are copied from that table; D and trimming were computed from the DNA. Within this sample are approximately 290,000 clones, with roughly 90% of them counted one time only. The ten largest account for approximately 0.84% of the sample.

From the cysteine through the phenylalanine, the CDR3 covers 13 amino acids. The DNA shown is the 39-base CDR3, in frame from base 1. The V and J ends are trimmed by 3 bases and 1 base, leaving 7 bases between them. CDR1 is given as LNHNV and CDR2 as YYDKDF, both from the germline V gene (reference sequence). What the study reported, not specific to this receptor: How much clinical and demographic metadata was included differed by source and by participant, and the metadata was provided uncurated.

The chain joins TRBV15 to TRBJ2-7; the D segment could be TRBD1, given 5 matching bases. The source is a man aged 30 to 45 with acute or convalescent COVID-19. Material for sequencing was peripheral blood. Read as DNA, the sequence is TGTGCCACCAGCAGGAAGGGGTCCTACGAGCAGTACTTC. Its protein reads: CATSRKGSYEQYF.